In its sample, the clone carrying this T cell receptor beta chain was seen a few times. The sample belongs to a study of patients and donors after allogeneic stem cell transplantation. TCRdb reanalysed the RT-PCR reads using MiXCR and keeps one entry per CDR3 protein. This sample has a few hundred thousand distinct CDR3 sequences, with 11% to 15% found just once. The TCR originated in a human donor who was either an allogeneic HSCT recipient or a stem cell or donor lymphocyte infusion donor (not recorded which). It is not recorded whose cells these are; they may come from a transplant donor. Source material: blood, either unsorted or a sorted T cell fraction (not recorded which).

The CDR3 nucleotides are TGTGCCAGCAGCTTGGTCGCCTCAAATCAGCCCCAGCATTTT. This gives the protein CASSLVASNQPQHF. This chain uses TRBV5-6 with TRBJ1-5; no reliable D call. Between the trimmed V and J ends, which lost 0 bases and 4 bases, there was a span of 8 bases. This CDR3 has 14 residues. Per the germline V gene, CDR1 is SGHDT and CDR2 is YYEEEE.